This T cell receptor (beta chain) was documented in a study of metastatic and nonmetastatic thyroid tumors. None of the patients had undergone any treatment ahead of thyroid surgery. Findings and limits, study-wide: For both blood and tumor, malignant thyroid tumors reportedly showed significantly higher TCR beta diversity than benign nodules did.

This clone was detected many times. Its antigen remains unknown. How the authors handled the data: What underpinned the distant-metastasis classifier for papillary thyroid cancer was the set of CDR3 differences across clinicopathological groups. TCRdb re-called the PCR reads through MiXCR. These V and J calls are TCRdb output, not the study's own analysis. The sample comprises 30,000 to 35,000 clones, around 15% of which are singletons, and 3% to 4% rests with the top ten. V lost 2 bases and J 2 bases, leaving 16 bases between the germline ends. This CDR3 has 16 amino acids. Germline V gene sequence: CDR1 MNHEY, CDR2 SMNVEV (reference sequence).

The sequencing sample was made of blood. The chain recombines TRBV27 with TRBJ2-7, with D hard to call. The sequence derives from a female donor with papillary thyroid cancer or a benign thyroid nodule (not recorded which). Some clones in this sample may be carry-over from other donors' samples. CDR3 amino acids: CASSLGRSVGAYEQYF. The CDR3 nucleotides read TGTGCCAGCAGTTTAGGCAGGTCTGTCGGTGCCTACGAGCAGTACTTC.